Below, 23 T cell receptor beta chains from the same sample are listed, as sequenced in a study of Ad26.COV2.S vaccination and SARS-CoV-2 variants. Assay: immunoSEQ multiplex PCR; the TCRdb copy retains only in-frame clones and omits some. The profile covers over 85,000 clones, with 82% appearing a single time and approximately 15% taken by the ten largest. The sequencing here drew on peripheral blood, taken after recovery from COVID-19. Source of these receptors: a human donor who had recovered from COVID-19.

The chain combines TRBV27 with TRBJ1-5; a weak D match, TRBD1 (5 bases). CDR1 is MNHEY and CDR2 is SMNVEV in the germline V gene (reference sequence). V lost 0 bases and J lost 5, with 17 bases in between. The CDR3 spans 17 residues. The CDR3 sequence: CASSLSMGDSPHQPQHF. The CDR3 bases are TGTGCCAGCAGTTTATCGATGGGAGACAGCCCCCATCAGCCCCAGCATTTT.

The V gene is TRBV7-8, the J gene TRBJ2-2; 9 bases line up with TRBD1. Germline trimming cut 4 bases from V and 0 bases from J; bases unmatched to any gene: 0. Germline CDR1 reads SGHVS; CDR2 reads FQNEAQ. This CDR3 spans 15 amino acids. The CDR3 sequence: CASSYRGPNTGELFF. The CDR3 DNA reads TGTGCCAGCAGCTACAGGGGGCCGAACACCGGGGAGCTGTTTTTT.

The CDR3 spells CASSRRIGTHNEQFF. Written as DNA, the CDR3 is TGTGCCAGCAGCCGCCGGATCGGGACGCACAATGAGCAGTTCTTC. The chain recombines TRBV11-3 with TRBJ2-1; D possibly uses TRBD1 or TRBD2 (5 bases each). Looked up from germline, CDR1 is SGHNT and CDR2 is YENEEA. The CDR3 is made up of 15 amino acids. Between the trimmed V and J ends, which lost 5 bases and 5 bases, there was a span of 16 bases.

The J gene is TRBJ2-5, the V gene TRBV9, with 9 positions matching TRBD2. The length of the CDR3 is 17 residues. The V gene end was trimmed by 0 bases and the J gene end by 2 bases; junction bases not matched to a gene: 8. Looked up from germline, CDR1 is SGDLS and CDR2 is YYNGEE. In nucleotides, the CDR3 is TGTGCCAGCAGCGTAGGGGGTAGCGGGAGTTGGCAAGAGACCCAGTACTTC. Protein sequence: CASSVGGSGSWQETQYF.

The chain carries TRBV7-2 and TRBJ1-1, with D uncertain. Trimming cost V 5 bases and J 0 bases, with 13 bases left between them. The germline V gene has CDR1 SGHTA and CDR2 FQGNSA. The CDR3 runs 15 residues. The CDR3 nucleotides are TGTGCCAGCAGCCCCACCGGCCGGCTGAACACTGAAGCTTTCTTT. It specifies CASSPTGRLNTEAFF. The complete variable domain, with remaining parts taken from reference TRBV7-2 and TRBJ1-1, reads GAGVSQSPSNKVTEKGKDVELRCDPISGHTALYWYRQSLGQGLEFLIYFQGNSAPDKSGLPSDRFSAERTGGSVSTLTIQRTQQEDSAVYLCASSPTGRLNTEAFFGQGTRLTVV.

The chain joins TRBV24-1 to TRBJ1-3; D ambiguous. The CDR3 contains 13 residues. Germline CDR1 is KGHDR and CDR2 is SFDVKD. V lost 1 base and J lost 1, with 1 base in between. The CDR3 reads CATSDFSGNTIYF. As DNA, the CDR3 is TGTGCCACCAGTGATTTTTCTGGAAACACCATATATTTT.

The chain has TRBV7-9 and TRBJ1-1; D might be TRBD1 (6 bases). The germline V gene has CDR1 SEHNR and CDR2 FQNEAQ (reference sequence). The CDR3 loop spans 15 amino acids. Trimming shortened V by 7 bases and J by 0 bases, and 15 bases separated the two germline ends. CDR3 bases: TGTGCCAGCATCATCCGGGGGGCGGTGAACACTGAAGCTTTCTTT. This codes for CASIIRGAVNTEAFF.

The chain carries TRBV28 and TRBJ2-7; TRBD2 matches 11 bases. Germline V gene lookup returns CDR1 MDHEN and CDR2 SYDVKM. The CDR3 consists of 17 residues. With 6 bases clipped from V and 3 bases from J, the junction kept 13 bases outside the gene matches. The CDR3 loop reads CASRTLGTSGRYYEQYF. In DNA, the CDR3 is TGTGCCAGCAGAACACTCGGGACTAGCGGAAGGTACTACGAGCAGTACTTC.

This chain uses TRBV5-1 with TRBJ2-3, with D tentatively TRBD2 (7 bases). In germline, CDR1 is SGHRS, CDR2 YFSETQ. The CDR3 length is 17 residues. Deletions cut 0 bases from V and 5 bases from J, with 19 bases between. DNA of the CDR3: TGCGCCAGCAGCTTGGAGCGGGGATACAGGGCTATAGATACGCAGTATTTT. Encoded protein: CASSLERGYRAIDTQYF.

The gene calls are TRBV10-2 and TRBJ1-1; 9 bases fit TRBD1. The CDR3 has 14 amino acids. The V gene's germline CDR1 is WSHSY and CDR2 SAAADI. J lost 5 bases, V lost 6 bases, and 7 bases had no gene match. The CDR3 loop reads CASRKTGGATEAFF. Written as DNA, the CDR3 is TGCGCCAGCAGGAAGACAGGGGGGGCGACTGAAGCTTTCTTT.

The chain uses TRBV28 and TRBJ2-7, with a possible D match to TRBD2 (5 bases). Per the germline V gene, CDR1 is MDHEN and CDR2 is SYDVKM. The CDR3 spans 12 residues. V was clipped by 10 bases and J by 5 bases, with 15 bases between them. DNA of the CDR3: TGTGCCACAGACACTAGTATCAACGAGCAGTACTTC. Protein product: CATDTSINEQYF. Using reference TRBV28 and TRBJ2-7 for the parts outside the CDR3, the full variable domain is DVKVTQSSRYLVKRTGEKVFLECVQDMDHENMFWYRQDPGLGLRLIYFSYDVKMKEKGDIPEGYSVSREKKERFSLILESASTNQTSMYLCATDTSINEQYFGPGTRLTVT.

The J gene is TRBJ1-1, the V gene TRBV10-3; D unresolved. This CDR3 has 11 amino acids. Trimming took off 6 bases at V and 1 base at J, with 3 bases between the two ends. From germline, CDR1 is ENHRY and CDR2 SYGVKD. The CDR3 DNA reads as TGTGCCATCAGCTCGAACACTGAAGCTTTCTTT. It is translated as CAISSNTEAFF.

The genes are TRBV20-1 and TRBJ2-7; a weak D match, TRBD2 (6 bases). The CDR3 runs to 13 residues. Trimming pared 3 bases from V and 2 bases from J, leaving 11 bases between. Looked up from germline, CDR1 is DFQATT and CDR2 is SNEGSKA (reference sequence). For the CDR3, the DNA is TGCAGTGCTAGTGGCGGGACGGCCTACGAGCAGTACTTC. Amino acid sequence: CSASGGTAYEQYF.

The chain employs TRBV7-9 and TRBJ2-2; no definite D call. The CDR3 runs to 15 residues. Trimming removed 5 bases from V and 2 bases from J, with 12 bases in between. Germline lookup yields CDR1 SEHNR and CDR2 FQNEAQ (reference sequence). CDR3 sequence reads: CASSPPKLNTGELFF. The CDR3 DNA is TGTGCCAGCAGCCCCCCCAAGCTAAACACCGGGGAGCTGTTTTTT.

This chain uses TRBV11-2 with TRBJ2-7, with D possibly being TRBD2 (5 bases). CDR3 length: 14 residues. Trimming took off 1 base at V and 2 bases at J, with 9 bases between the two ends. Looked up from germline, CDR1 is SGHAT and CDR2 is FQNNGV. The CDR3 coding sequence is TGTGCCAGCAGCTTAGTTATCGGGACCTACGAGCAGTACTTC. This sequence encodes CASSLVIGTYEQYF.

The chain employs TRBV13 and TRBJ2-7; the D gene is possibly TRBD2 (6 bases). V gave up 8 bases and J gave up 4 bases, with 12 bases separating them. The length of the CDR3 is 12 residues. Germline loops: CDR1 PRHDT, CDR2 FYEKMQ (reference sequence). This CDR3 reads CASGRGLYEQYF. The DNA of the CDR3 is TGTGCCAGCGGGCGGGGCCTATACGAGCAGTACTTC.

This chain uses TRBV6-1 with TRBJ1-6; 9 nucleotides align to TRBD1. Per the germline V gene, CDR1 is MNHNS and CDR2 is SASEGT. With V trimmed by 4 bases and J by 1 base, 8 bases remained unmatched. The CDR3 length is 18 residues. The DNA for the CDR3 is TGTGCCAGCAGTGGCCTACAGGGGGCAGGATCCTATAATTCACCCCTCCACTTT. Amino acid sequence: CASSGLQGAGSYNSPLHF.

V is TRBV27 and J is TRBJ1-5; no clear D. Germline V gives CDR1 MNHEY, CDR2 SMNVEV (reference sequence). CDR3 size: 13 residues. The V end was cut by 8 bases, the J end by 0 bases, with 8 bases between. CDR3 nucleotides: TGTGCCAGCCGTACCTCTAGCAATCAGCCCCAGCATTTT. This gives the protein CASRTSSNQPQHF.

The chain recombines TRBV28 with TRBJ2-4, with 8 bases fitting TRBD1. Germline V gene data show CDR1 as MDHEN and CDR2 as SYDVKM. The CDR3 is 16 amino acids. Unmatched junction bases numbered 6, after V lost 3 bases and J lost 2 bases. The DNA of the CDR3 is TGTGCCAGCAGTTTCTCAGGGGGCCCAACCAAAAACATTCAGTACTTC. This codes for CASSFSGGPTKNIQYF.

Here the CDR3 DNA reads TGTGCCAGCAGTTACGGGGCGGCGGTTGGCTACACCTTC. Protein product: CASSYGAAVGYTF. The chain couples TRBV6-2 or TRBV6-3 to TRBJ1-2; the D gene is possibly TRBD1 (5 bases). V lost 2 bases to trimming and J lost 7 bases, with 11 bases between them. CDR3 length: 13 residues. Germline loops: CDR1 MNHEY, CDR2 SVGEGT.

The gene calls are TRBV6-5 and TRBJ1-5; D is ambiguous. The germline V and J ends were trimmed by 8 bases and 2 bases, with 13 bases remaining between them. There are 14 residues in the CDR3. Germline-derived CDR1 and CDR2 are MNHEY and SVGAGI. The CDR3 nucleotides read TGTGCCAGCCGCCCGACTATCGGCAATCAGCCCCAGCATTTT. As protein: CASRPTIGNQPQHF.

This clone was counted once. The J gene is TRBJ2-2, the V gene TRBV7-9, with D perhaps matching TRBD2 (6 bases). Germline V gene lookup returns CDR1 SEHNR and CDR2 FQNEAQ (reference sequence). V lost 5 bases to trimming and J lost 1 base, with 11 bases between them. The CDR3 is 15 residues long. The CDR3 sequence: CASSGGEMNTGELFF. CDR3 in DNA: TGTGCCAGCAGCGGCGGGGAGATGAACACCGGGGAGCTGTTTTTT.

The chain recombines TRBV28 with TRBJ1-5; 10 bases align to TRBD1. Losses at the gene ends were 4 bases for V and 2 bases for J; bases not matched to a gene: 14. CDR3 size: 19 residues. Germline CDR1 reads MDHEN; CDR2 reads SYDVKM. The CDR3 nucleotides read TGTGCCAGCAGTTCTACCGGGACAGGGGAGTGGGTGGGCAATCAGCCCCAGCATTTT. It yields the protein CASSSTGTGEWVGNQPQHF.